Below, 14 T cell receptor beta chains from the same sample are listed, as sequenced in a study of OX40 agonist ivuxolimab in advanced cancers. Sequencing was performed with immunoSEQ multiplex PCR; in TCRdb, only in-frame clones are kept and a portion is missing. The table has about 54,000 clones, approximately 90% seen once. The starting material was CD4+ or CD8+ T cells sorted from blood, obtained in a trial of the OX40 agonist ivuxolimab. Receptor source: an adult with an advanced solid tumor such as melanoma, head and neck, liver or kidney cancer.

This clone was found once. The chain uses TRBV7-3 and TRBJ2-3; D may be TRBD2 (5 bases). Germline V lookup: CDR1 SGHTA, CDR2 FQGTGA. Deletions cut 1 base from V and 3 bases from J, with 17 bases between. This CDR3 has 17 amino acids. CDR3 sequence: CASSLRLTGFGTDTQYF. The DNA for the CDR3 is TGTGCCAGCAGCTTAAGGCTTACGGGATTTGGAACAGATACGCAGTATTTT.

The V and J genes are TRBV7-6 and TRBJ2-5; possibly TRBD1 or TRBD2 for D (5 bases each). Trimming pared 0 bases from V and 4 bases from J, leaving 12 bases between. The CDR3 extends over 15 amino acids. Germline-derived CDR1 and CDR2 are SGHVS and FNYEAQ. The CDR3 nucleotides are TGTGCCAGCAGCTTAGCACTCGGGACGGGAGAGACCCAGTACTTC. This gives the protein CASSLALGTGETQYF.

Here the CDR3 reads CASSLAQQETQYF. In DNA form, the CDR3 reads TGTGCCAGCAGCTTAGCACAGCAAGAGACCCAGTACTTC. The genes are TRBV7-9 and TRBJ2-5; D uncertain. V was shortened by 0 bases and J by 2 bases, with 4 bases between the two germline ends. CDR1 is SEHNR, CDR2 FQNEAQ, per germline (reference sequence). This CDR3 region has 13 residues.

The chain joins TRBV4-3 to TRBJ2-3, with 13 bases lining up with TRBD2. The junction had 9 bases not matched to a gene; V was cut back by 2 bases and J by 4 bases. The CDR3 has 18 amino acids. Per the germline V gene, CDR1 is LGHNA and CDR2 is YSLEER. The CDR3 sequence is CASSQPLGLAGIPDTQYF. The CDR3 region has the DNA TGCGCCAGCAGCCAACCCCTGGGACTAGCGGGAATTCCAGATACGCAGTATTTT.

The genes are TRBV29-1 and TRBJ2-7; no reliable D call. Germline loops: CDR1 SQVTM, CDR2 ANQGSEA. Trimming stripped 2 bases from V and 4 bases from J, with 9 bases between. This CDR3 comprises 12 residues. CDR3 residues: CSVEIGSYEQYF. DNA for the CDR3: TGCAGCGTTGAAATAGGGTCTTACGAGCAGTACTTC.

This clone was detected once. The chain joins TRBV5-5 to TRBJ1-2; the D gene is possibly TRBD1 (5 bases). V lost 2 bases and J lost 5, with 10 bases in between. CDR3 length: 13 residues. CDR1 is SGHKS and CDR2 is YYEKEE in the germline V gene (reference sequence). DNA for the CDR3: TGTGCCAGCAGCTTAGTGGCAGGGTATGGCTACACCTTC. It is translated as CASSLVAGYGYTF.

This sequence joins TRBV5-1 and TRBJ2-7; D may be TRBD1 (6 bases). The CDR3 totals 15 residues. CDR1 SGHRS and CDR2 YFSETQ come from the germline V gene. V gave up 0 bases and J gave up 5 bases, with 15 bases separating them. The CDR3 DNA sequence: TGCGCCAGCAGCTTGGAAGGGGGATCGCCCCACGAGCAGTACTTC. It is translated as CASSLEGGSPHEQYF.

This clone was seen only once. The J gene is TRBJ1-5, the V gene TRBV30; no definite D call. The length of the CDR3 is 16 residues. The V gene lost 7 bases and the J gene lost 0 bases, with 19 bases spanning the gap. Per the germline V gene, CDR1 is GTSNPN and CDR2 is SVGIG (reference sequence). The CDR3 DNA is TGTGCCTCCTCAGAGGGAGGCCCTAATAGCAATCAGCCCCAGCATTTT. Translation gives CASSEGGPNSNQPQHF.

The V and J genes are TRBV4-1 and TRBJ1-1, with TRBD1 matching over 7 bases. This CDR3 has 14 amino acids. The V gene's germline CDR1 is MGHRA and CDR2 YSYEKL. The ends lost 6 bases at V and 5 bases at J; junction bases unmatched: 9. The CDR3 loop reads CASRQSQGGTEAFF. The CDR3 bases are TGCGCCAGCAGACAAAGCCAGGGGGGGACTGAAGCTTTCTTT.

CDR3 residues: CASSQDRGSLNTEAFF. CDR3 coding DNA: TGCGCCAGCAGCCAAGATCGGGGCAGCCTGAACACTGAAGCTTTCTTT. V and J are TRBV4-1 and TRBJ1-1; a possible D gene is TRBD1 (5 bases). The CDR3 totals 16 residues. Trimming took 0 bases from V and 0 from J, leaving 11 bases between them. The germline V gene encodes CDR1 MGHRA and CDR2 YSYEKL.

Concerning this clone: Germline and junction disagree at one end, which may indicate a read error. The chain has TRBV4-1 and TRBJ2-1, with D tentatively TRBD2 (7 bases). CDR1 is MGHRA, CDR2 YSYEKL, per germline. The CDR3 runs to 15 residues. The CDR3 reads CASSQGGGAYNEQFF. The CDR3 DNA is TGCGCCAGCAGCCAAGGAGGGGGGGCCTATAATGAGCAGTTCTTC.

The chain recombines TRBV20-1 with TRBJ1-5; D gene ambiguous. The V and J ends lost 0 bases and 15 bases respectively, with 12 bases between them. CDR3 length equals 11 residues. Germline lookup yields CDR1 DFQATT and CDR2 SNEGSKA (reference sequence). CDR3 region: CSARDGPAPHF. CDR3 sequence (DNA): TGCAGTGCTAGAGACGGGCCGGCCCCGCATTTT.

Only one count was recorded for this clone. The CDR3 loop reads CASSLERSGGPPTQYF. The CDR3 coding sequence is TGTGCCAGCAGCTTAGAACGTAGCGGGGGGCCACCTACGCAGTATTTT. The chain is built from TRBV7-2 and TRBJ2-3; 10 bases map to TRBD2. The CDR3 is made up of 16 amino acids. Germline V gives CDR1 SGHTA, CDR2 FQGNSA. V dropped 1 base and J dropped 8; count of bases not matched to a gene: 9.

This chain's CDR3 is CASRTLWETQYF. The DNA for the CDR3 is TGTGCCAGCAGAACCTTGTGGGAGACCCAGTACTTC. This chain joins TRBV25-1 and TRBJ2-5; no clear D. Germline lookup yields CDR1 MGHDK and CDR2 SYGVNS. V was pared by 6 bases and J by 5 bases, with 10 bases between. The CDR3 extends over 12 amino acids.